The clone carrying this T cell receptor beta chain has just one count. The CDR3 is made up of 16 amino acids. CDR1 and CDR2 from the germline V gene are SGDLS and YYNGEE. Each sample gave at least 6.5 million isolated PBMCs. The data originate from a study of blood T cells in healthy people across ages. Study as a whole: The capture of about one barcoded beta molecule per two T cells was achieved by template switching.

A second PCR of 7 to 11 cycles used a sample-barcoded 5' primer and a J-beta primer mix. One entry per CDR3 protein, called by TCRdb with MiXCR from the 5' RACE reads. The table records 890,000 or so distinct CDR3 sequences, around two thirds of them present only once. The J gene is TRBJ2-4, the V gene TRBV9; tentative D call: TRBD2 (7 bases). TRBJ2-7 matches the DNA end more closely, so the J call is doubtful. The sequencing input was blood. This receptor was taken from a man aged 25-45 years in good health. In nucleotides, the CDR3 is TGTGCCAGCAGCGTAGGAGGGGGGGGCTTGTTCTACGAGCAGTACTTC. Residues: CASSVGGGGLFYEQYF.